This T cell receptor beta chain was recovered during a study of blood T cell repertoires in COVID-19. Study context: Italy, Spain and the United States were the sources of the convalescent and acute COVID-19 samples. Nucleic acid was either cDNA or gDNA, and it came from T cells, B-cell-depleted T cells, or PBMCs.

This CDR3 contains 15 residues. The V gene lost 3 bases and the J gene lost 9 bases, with 20 bases spanning the gap. Germline CDR1 MDHEN, CDR2 SYDVKM. Per the authors' pipeline: Estimation of nucleated cell counts was performed using reference gene primer amplification. TCRdb's table, derived via immunoSEQ multiplex PCR, lists solely in-frame clones and lacks some. V and J calls and clone size follow that table, whereas D and trimming were derived from the DNA. Here the sample spans around 190,000 clones, 70% to 85% being singletons. Many counts were recorded for this clone. V usage is TRBV28 and J usage is TRBJ1-2, with D possibly being TRBD1 (5 bases). The receptor's source is a human donor in a cohort sampled during active COVID-19. Specimen: peripheral blood. The CDR3 is CASSLGGGTIRSYTF. The CDR3 DNA is TGTGCCAGCAGTTTGGGCGGGGGGACCATTCGAAGCTACACCTTC.